The 26 T cell receptor beta chains reported below all come from one sample, sequenced in a study of post-analysis software for immune sequencing data. Study-wide findings and caveats: TRBV5-6, TRBV5-1 and TRBV20-1 were among about 5 TRBV segments more frequent in patients than controls.

For these receptors, no antigen is known. Built from TCR beta cDNA, the libraries had unique molecular identifiers in them. MiXCR, run by TCRdb on the PCR reads, gives a single entry per CDR3 protein. The sample comprises roughly 540,000 distinct CDR3 sequences, 30% to 40% of which are singletons, and around 6.1% rests with the top ten. Material for sequencing was blood. Source of these receptors: a girl aged 2-17 years with multiple sclerosis.

The chain combines TRBV11-2 with TRBJ2-1; maybe TRBD2 (5 bases). Trimming removed 3 bases from V and 3 bases from J, with 24 bases in between. Germline assignment: CDR1 SGHAT and CDR2 FQNNGV. The CDR3 has 19 amino acids. CDR3 region: CASSLPRITSPGDYNEQFF. CDR3 coding DNA: TGTGCCAGCAGCTTGCCTCGGATAACAAGCCCCGGGGACTACAATGAGCAGTTCTTC.

The table lists this clonotype with a few counts. This sequence joins TRBV6-6 and TRBJ2-7, with TRBD1 identical over 8 bases. The CDR3 sequence is 14 residues long. Trimming at V came to 4 bases and at J to 5 bases, leaving 7 bases not matched to a gene. Germline values: CDR1 MNHNY, CDR2 SVGAGI (reference sequence). The CDR3 loop reads CASSFRGPEDEQYF. In DNA, the CDR3 is TGTGCCAGCAGTTTCAGGGGGCCTGAGGACGAGCAGTACTTC.

The chain is built from TRBV5-1 and TRBJ2-7; D might be TRBD2 (6 bases). This CDR3 contains 14 residues. Trimming took off 1 base at V and 0 bases at J, with 8 bases between the two ends. The germline V gene has CDR1 SGHRS and CDR2 YFSETQ. CDR3 nucleotide sequence: TGCGCCAGCAGCTTGCACGGGAGCTCCTACGAGCAGTACTTC. Protein sequence: CASSLHGSSYEQYF. Full variable domain (outside the CDR3, taken from reference TRBV5-1 and TRBJ2-7): KAGVTQTPRYLIKTRGQQVTLSCSPISGHRSVSWYQQTPGQGLQFLFEYFSETQRNKGNFPGRFSGRQFSNSRSEMNVSTLELGDSALYLCASSLHGSSYEQYFGPGTRLTVT.

The J gene is TRBJ2-2, the V gene TRBV9; 9 bases are a match to TRBD2. Trimming cost V 0 bases and J 6 bases; bases outside gene matches: 6. This CDR3 region has 16 residues. CDR1 and CDR2 (germline): SGDLS, YYNGEE. CDR3 protein: CASSVELAGVAGELFF. The CDR3 bases are TGTGCCAGCAGCGTAGAATTAGCGGGGGTAGCCGGGGAGCTGTTTTTT. Full variable domain (rest looked up from reference TRBV9 and TRBJ2-2): DSGVTQTPKHLITATGQRVTLRCSPRSGDLSVYWYQQSLDQGLQFLIQYYNGEERAKGNILERFSAQQFPDLHSELNLSSLELGDSALYFCASSVELAGVAGELFFGEGSRLTVL.

This clonotype has ten or more counts. The rearrangement uses TRBV7-8 and TRBJ2-1, with a weak D call TRBD2 (5 bases). The germline gives CDR1 SGHVS, CDR2 FQNEAQ. CDR3 size: 14 residues. The germline V and J ends were trimmed by 5 bases and 4 bases, with 12 bases remaining between them. The CDR3 loop reads CASSLRTSYNEQFF. Written as DNA, the CDR3 is TGTGCCAGCAGCCTAAGGACTTCTTACAATGAGCAGTTCTTC.

The genes are TRBV5-1 and TRBJ2-3; a possible D gene is TRBD1 (5 bases). Germline assignment: CDR1 SGHRS and CDR2 YFSETQ. This CDR3 is built from 16 residues. The V end was cut by 4 bases, the J end by 0 bases, with 15 bases between. CDR3 protein: CASSPALGASTDTQYF. The CDR3 coding sequence is TGCGCCAGCAGCCCCGCATTAGGGGCCAGCACAGATACGCAGTATTTT.

This clonotype was found a few times. The chain employs TRBV24-1 and TRBJ2-5; D is perhaps TRBD1 (6 bases). Per germline, CDR1 KGHDR and CDR2 SFDVKD. This CDR3 spans 15 amino acids. V was clipped by 5 bases and J by 5 bases, with 17 bases between them. The CDR3 region is CATSGGRGSGETQYF. The CDR3 region has the DNA TGTGCCACCAGTGGTGGTAGGGGGTCAGGTGAGACCCAGTACTTC.

This clonotype was detected ten times or more. V usage is TRBV20-1 and J usage is TRBJ2-7, with 8 bases that match TRBD2. CDR1 is DFQATT and CDR2 is SNEGSKA in the germline V gene (reference sequence). Trimming took 0 bases from V and 6 from J; bases not matched to a gene: 10. This CDR3 has 15 residues. The CDR3 coding sequence is TGCAGTGCTAGAGATCCCACGGGGGGGAGTAGCGAGCAGTACTTC. Encoded protein: CSARDPTGGSSEQYF.

There are a few counts of this clonotype. The CDR3 loop is CASSVVSLGHSYEQYF. DNA of the CDR3: TGTGCCAGCAGCGTAGTGAGCCTTGGGCATTCCTACGAGCAGTACTTC. The V and J genes are TRBV9 and TRBJ2-7; D unclear. Germline CDR1 SGDLS, CDR2 YYNGEE. V was trimmed by 0 bases and J by 1 base, leaving 14 bases between them. The CDR3 is made up of 16 amino acids.

This clonotype has a single count. The chain combines TRBV6-1 with TRBJ2-7; maybe TRBD2 (5 bases). The CDR3 loop spans 15 amino acids. CDR1 is MNHNS and CDR2 is SASEGT in the germline V gene. V lost 5 bases and J 3 bases, leaving 17 bases between the germline ends. CDR3 region: CASSISLLGSYEQYF. The CDR3 DNA sequence: TGTGCCAGCAGTATTAGTTTATTAGGGAGCTACGAGCAGTACTTC.

There are a few counts of this clonotype. The V gene is TRBV20-1, the J gene TRBJ2-1; 7 bases align to TRBD2. The CDR3 runs 17 residues. Germline V gene lookup returns CDR1 DFQATT and CDR2 SNEGSKA (reference sequence). The trim removed 0 bases at V and 0 bases at J, leaving 8 bases unmatched. CDR3 protein: CSARDPGRSHSYNEQFF. The CDR3 DNA is TGCAGTGCTAGAGACCCCGGGAGGAGCCACTCCTACAATGAGCAGTTCTTC.

The rearrangement links TRBV6-6 to TRBJ1-6, with D unresolved. Trimming took 0 bases from V and 8 from J, leaving 8 bases between them. This CDR3 has 14 residues. The V gene's germline CDR1 is MNHNY and CDR2 SVGAGI (reference sequence). The CDR3 spells CASSYSIQDSPLHF. In DNA, the CDR3 is TGTGCCAGCAGTTACTCGATACAAGATTCACCCCTCCACTTT.

This clonotype has just a few counts. CDR3 protein: CASSSGGKVYNEQFF. The CDR3 DNA is TGTGCCAGCAGCTCAGGGGGGAAAGTCTACAATGAGCAGTTCTTC. The chain combines TRBV7-9 with TRBJ2-1, with D possibly matching TRBD1 (7 bases). Germline V gene data show CDR1 as SEHNR and CDR2 as FQNEAQ (reference sequence). The CDR3 runs 15 residues. V gave up 4 bases and J gave up 3 bases, with 13 bases separating them. Using reference TRBV7-9 and TRBJ2-1 for the parts outside the CDR3, the full variable domain is DTGVSQNPRHKITKRGQNVTFRCDPISEHNRLYWYRQTLGQGPEFLTYFQNEAQLEKSRLLSDRFSAERPKGSFSTLEIQRTEQGDSAMYLCASSSGGKVYNEQFFGPGTRLTVL.

This clonotype was observed many times. The rearrangement links TRBV7-2 to TRBJ2-1; unclear D gene. Trimming removed 1 base from V and 3 bases from J, with 7 bases in between. The CDR3 totals 14 residues. Germline loops: CDR1 SGHTA, CDR2 FQGNSA. The CDR3 here is CASSLGADYNEQFF. CDR3 nucleotides: TGTGCCAGCAGCTTAGGTGCGGACTACAATGAGCAGTTCTTC.

The chain has TRBV29-1 and TRBJ2-7; D remains ambiguous. CDR3 length: 12 amino acids. Per germline, CDR1 SQVTM and CDR2 ANQGSEA. The germline V and J ends were trimmed by 3 bases and 0 bases, with 6 bases remaining between them. The CDR3 DNA reads TGCAGCGTTGAGGTCCCCTCCTACGAGCAGTACTTC. Protein sequence: CSVEVPSYEQYF.

CDR3 DNA sequence: TGTGCCACCAGCAGCGGACACAATCGCGGCGAGCAGTACTTC. Encoded protein: CATSSGHNRGEQYF. The rearrangement links TRBV15 to TRBJ2-7; possible D gene TRBD1, 5 bases. This CDR3 is built from 14 residues. V was clipped by 3 bases and J by 6 bases, with 15 bases between them. CDR1 and CDR2 (germline): LNHNV, YYDKDF (reference sequence).

The rearrangement uses TRBV6-4 and TRBJ2-1, with 7 bases that match TRBD2. CDR1 MRHNA and CDR2 SNTAGT come from the germline V gene. The length of the CDR3 is 18 residues. Trimming removed 0 bases from V and 7 bases from J; junction bases left unmatched: 15. The CDR3 sequence is CASSDSSRGLAVGNEQFF. The DNA of the CDR3 is TGTGCCAGCAGTGACTCGAGTCGAGGGCTAGCGGTGGGAAATGAGCAGTTCTTC.

This chain joins TRBV12-3 or TRBV12-4 and TRBJ2-6, with no clear D. Trimming stripped 4 bases from V and 3 bases from J, with 4 bases between. CDR3 length equals 13 residues. This CDR3 reads CASSSLGANVLTF. CDR3 coding DNA: TGTGCCAGCAGTTCACTTGGGGCCAACGTCCTGACTTTC.

There are a few counts of this clonotype. This chain links TRBV7-9 with TRBJ1-6; no definite D call. V was cut by 2 bases and J by 8 bases, with 13 bases left in between. Germline CDR1 and CDR2: SEHNR and FQNEAQ (reference sequence). This CDR3 spans 15 amino acids. This chain's CDR3 is CASSLPGSGYSPLHF. The CDR3 DNA reads TGTGCCAGCAGCTTACCGGGCTCGGGGTATTCACCCCTCCACTTT.

This clonotype showed up just a few times. The chain joins TRBV12-3 or TRBV12-4 to TRBJ2-7; TRBD1 agrees at 10 bases. The J segment lost 4 bases and the V segment lost 4 bases, leaving 10 bases of the junction unmatched. This CDR3 has 16 amino acids. CDR3 DNA sequence: TGTGCCAGCAGTTCTCAGGGACAGGGGACGCGTTACGAGCAGTACTTC. It is translated as CASSSQGQGTRYEQYF.

This rearrangement joins TRBV3-1 to TRBJ1-1, with D maybe TRBD1 (5 bases). Germline V gene data show CDR1 as LGHDT and CDR2 as YNNKEL (reference sequence). This CDR3 is built from 14 residues. V lost 4 bases and J 0 bases, leaving 9 bases between the germline ends. As DNA, the CDR3 is TGTGCCAGCAGCCCAGACAGTGTGAACACTGAAGCTTTCTTT. Protein product: CASSPDSVNTEAFF. The full variable domain, its missing parts supplied by reference TRBV3-1 and TRBJ1-1, is DTAVSQTPKYLVTQMGNDKSIKCEQNLGHDTMYWYKQDSKKFLKIMFSYNNKELIINETVPNRFSPKSPDKAHLNLHINSLELGDSAVYFCASSPDSVNTEAFFGQGTRLTVV.

This chain connects TRBV11-2 to TRBJ2-6, with D unresolved. In germline, CDR1 is SGHAT, CDR2 FQNNGV. V was shortened by 6 bases and J by 1 base, with 16 bases between the two germline ends. The CDR3 is 17 amino acids. The CDR3 DNA sequence: TGTGCCAGCAGAGACCTAAGCCGCAAATCTGGGGCCAACGTCCTGACTTTC. Its protein product is CASRDLSRKSGANVLTF.

Here the CDR3 reads CASSWGLAGVTDTQYF. CDR3 DNA sequence: TGCGCCAGCAGCTGGGGACTAGCGGGGGTGACAGATACGCAGTATTTT. The chain has TRBV5-1 and TRBJ2-3; TRBD2 aligns across 14 bases. This CDR3 is 16 amino acids long. The germline V gene has CDR1 SGHRS and CDR2 YFSETQ. J was trimmed by 3 bases and V by 3 bases; bases with no gene match: 3. Full variable domain (missing parts from reference TRBV5-1 and TRBJ2-3): KAGVTQTPRYLIKTRGQQVTLSCSPISGHRSVSWYQQTPGQGLQFLFEYFSETQRNKGNFPGRFSGRQFSNSRSEMNVSTLELGDSALYLCASSWGLAGVTDTQYFGPGTRLTVL.

The genes are TRBV6-6 and TRBJ1-5; D not resolved. The V and J ends lost 5 bases and 7 bases respectively, with 15 bases between them. The CDR3 covers 14 residues. The germline gives CDR1 MNHNY, CDR2 SVGAGI (reference sequence). The CDR3 region has the DNA TGTGCCAGCAGTCCCACGGGGTGGAAACAGCCCCAGCATTTT. This encodes CASSPTGWKQPQHF.

The chain joins TRBV6-5 to TRBJ2-1; D is possibly TRBD2 (7 bases). This CDR3 comprises 14 residues. The germline V and J ends were trimmed by 2 bases and 8 bases, with 13 bases remaining between them. CDR1 is MNHEY and CDR2 is SVGAGI in the germline V gene. The CDR3 loop reads CASSYTGGAHEQFF. CDR3 in DNA: TGTGCCAGCAGTTACACTGGGGGGGCCCATGAGCAGTTCTTC.

CDR3 bases: TGCGCCACCAGGCAGGGCGGATTACAGCCCCAGCATTTT. Translated, it gives CATRQGGLQPQHF. This chain connects TRBV5-1 to TRBJ1-5; TRBD1 is a possible D gene (5 bases). The CDR3 totals 13 residues. V lost 9 bases, J lost 7 bases, and 17 bases lay in between. Germline V gene lookup returns CDR1 SGHRS and CDR2 YFSETQ.